Shown below are 19 T cell receptor beta chains from a single sample sequenced in a study of cytomegalovirus exposure and HLA in healthy donors. Vbeta (60) and Jbeta (13) primers were used in the PCR. TCRdb keeps only in-frame clones here, not all; method: immunoSEQ multiplex PCR. The sample has under 150,000 clones, roughly 76% seen once. Material for sequencing was PBMCs. Receptors originate from a human donor in good health.

CDR3 bases: TGTGCCAGCAGCCCTAGGACTAGCGATGGCTACGAGCAGTACTTC. This sequence encodes CASSPRTSDGYEQYF. The chain combines TRBV7-8 with TRBJ2-7; 9 bases line up with TRBD2. The CDR3 extends over 15 amino acids. From germline, CDR1 is SGHVS and CDR2 FQNEAQ. The ends lost 5 bases at V and 3 bases at J; junction bases unmatched: 8.

This chain joins TRBV5-8 and TRBJ2-5; tentatively, D is TRBD2 (5 bases). TRBJ2-7 explains the end of the DNA better; the J call may be wrong. The germline CDR1 and CDR2 sequences are SGHTS and YDEGEE. The CDR3 totals 15 residues. In DNA, the CDR3 is TGTGCCAGCAGCTTGGAGGCGCCCCCCGGGAACGAGCAGTACTTC. This encodes CASSLEAPPGNEQYF.

This chain links TRBV4-2 with TRBJ1-1; D remains ambiguous. CDR3 length equals 14 residues. V shed 0 bases and J shed 1 base, with 6 bases lying between them. Germline loops: CDR1 LGHNA, CDR2 YNFKEQ. The CDR3 sequence: CASSQDQKNTEAFF. CDR3 bases: TGTGCCAGCAGCCAAGATCAGAAGAACACTGAAGCTTTCTTT.

This clone is a singleton in its sample. This sequence joins TRBV9 and TRBJ1-1, with D possibly being TRBD1 (5 bases). CDR1 is SGDLS and CDR2 is YYNGEE in the germline V gene. Trimming cost V 3 bases and J 3 bases, with 18 bases left between them. The CDR3 runs to 16 residues. CDR3 DNA sequence: TGTGCCAGCAGCGGCCCCCTGTCAGGGTTTGACACTGAAGCTTTCTTT. Translating it yields CASSGPLSGFDTEAFF.

The chain links TRBV6-6 to TRBJ1-6; 7 bases are a match to TRBD1. V trimming: 2 bases; J trimming: 6 bases; junction bases outside the gene matches: 4. The length of the CDR3 is 15 residues. Germline V gives CDR1 MNHNY, CDR2 SVGAGI (reference sequence). The CDR3 reads CASSYPDRVNSPLHF. The CDR3 coding sequence is TGTGCCAGCAGTTACCCCGACAGGGTTAATTCACCCCTCCACTTT.

The chain joins TRBV30 to TRBJ2-1; 11 positions match TRBD2. There are 14 residues in the CDR3. The germline V gene encodes CDR1 GTSNPN and CDR2 SVGIG (reference sequence). Trimming removed 3 bases from V and 10 bases from J; junction bases left unmatched: 8. CDR3: CAWRGTSGLGEQFF. The CDR3 DNA reads TGTGCCTGGAGGGGGACTAGCGGCTTGGGCGAGCAGTTCTTC.

J is TRBJ2-7 and V is TRBV25-1, with TRBD1 identical over 9 bases. Trimming at V came to 5 bases and at J to 0 bases, leaving 5 bases not matched to a gene. CDR3 length equals 15 residues. Germline loops: CDR1 MGHDK, CDR2 SYGVNS. The CDR3 sequence: CASSYGQGSSYEQYF. Written as DNA, the CDR3 is TGTGCCAGCAGTTACGGACAGGGGAGCTCCTACGAGCAGTACTTC.

This clone was seen more than once but under ten times. The genes are TRBV5-8 and TRBJ2-3; the D gene is possibly TRBD2 (5 bases). Per germline, CDR1 SGHTS and CDR2 YDEGEE. Deletions cut 4 bases from V and 6 bases from J, with 24 bases between. This CDR3 has 17 residues. CDR3 region: CASSHVMGVYLTDTQYF. The CDR3 nucleotides read TGTGCCAGCAGCCACGTTATGGGAGTCTATCTCACGGATACGCAGTATTTT.

This chain connects TRBV28 to TRBJ2-5; TRBD1 aligns across 7 bases. The CDR3 sequence is 15 residues long. After removal of 5 bases from V and 4 bases from J, the junction contained 10 bases not matched to a gene. CDR1 and CDR2 (germline): MDHEN, SYDVKM. CDR3 in DNA: TGTGCCAGCAGTATAAACAGGGGTGGAGGAGAGACCCAGTACTTC. Translated: CASSINRGGGETQYF.

As regards this clone: The sample contains more than one DNA sequence encoding this CDR3. The chain recombines TRBV7-3 with TRBJ2-1, with 7 bases that match TRBD2. CDR1 and CDR2 from the germline V gene are SGHTA and FQGTGA. The CDR3 has 15 amino acids. Germline trimming cut 0 bases from V and 6 bases from J; bases unmatched to any gene: 5. Written as DNA, the CDR3 is TGTGCCAGCAGCTTAACGGGAGGGCGGGGCAATGAGCAGTTCTTC. Translating it yields CASSLTGGRGNEQFF.

This clone appeared a few times. The chain carries TRBV4-1 and TRBJ2-1; TRBD2 is a possible D gene (6 bases). Germline V gives CDR1 MGHRA, CDR2 YSYEKL. CDR3 size: 15 residues. Trimming stripped 8 bases from V and 4 bases from J, with 18 bases between. CDR3 sequence: CASRGYGNLYNEQFF. The DNA for the CDR3 is TGCGCCAGCCGGGGGTACGGGAACCTATACAATGAGCAGTTCTTC.

The J gene is TRBJ2-5, the V gene TRBV30, with TRBD2 identical over 10 bases. Matching the DNA end better, TRBJ2-7 makes the J call doubtful. The CDR3 spans 16 residues. Per the germline V gene, CDR1 is GTSNPN and CDR2 is SVGIG (reference sequence). CDR3 sequence reads: CAWSVRGLAGAYEQYF. CDR3 coding DNA: TGTGCCTGGAGTGTACGGGGGCTAGCGGGGGCCTACGAGCAGTACTTC.

The chain couples TRBV5-6 to TRBJ2-2; unclear D gene. Between the trimmed V and J ends, which lost 5 bases and 7 bases, there was a span of 9 bases. Germline V gene sequence: CDR1 SGHDT, CDR2 YYEEEE. The CDR3 loop spans 12 amino acids. This chain's CDR3 is CASRTVGGELFF. DNA of the CDR3: TGTGCCAGCAGAACAGTTGGCGGGGAGCTGTTTTTT. Supplemented by reference TRBV5-6 and TRBJ2-2, the full variable domain reads DAGVTQSPTHLIKTRGQQVTLRCSPKSGHDTVSWYQQALGQGPQFIFQYYEEEERQRGNFPDRFSGHQFPNYSSELNVNALLLGDSALYLCASRTVGGELFFGEGSRLTVL.

The chain couples TRBV2 to TRBJ2-2; the D is unclear. Trimming removed 3 bases from V and 4 bases from J, with 12 bases in between. This CDR3 spans 15 amino acids. Germline CDR1 is SNHLY and CDR2 is FYNNEI. The CDR3 sequence is CASSDPPRSTGELFF. The CDR3 region has the DNA TGTGCCAGCAGTGATCCGCCACGGAGCACCGGGGAGCTGTTTTTT.

The CDR3 sequence: CAISEQGSGTEAFF. CDR3 coding DNA: TGTGCCATCAGTGAGCAGGGGTCTGGCACTGAAGCTTTCTTT. The chain couples TRBV10-3 to TRBJ1-1; a possible D gene is TRBD1 (6 bases). The CDR3 has 14 residues. In germline, CDR1 is ENHRY, CDR2 SYGVKD. The V end was cut by 2 bases, the J end by 4 bases, with 11 bases between.

The chain uses TRBV11-1 and TRBJ2-7, with TRBD1 identical over 9 bases. The ends lost 8 bases at V and 4 bases at J; junction bases unmatched: 6. Looked up from germline, CDR1 is SGHAT and CDR2 is FQDESV (reference sequence). The CDR3 has 13 amino acids. The CDR3 is CASRQQGAYEQYF. CDR3 nucleotides: TGTGCCAGCCGCCAACAGGGGGCTTACGAGCAGTACTTC.

The rearrangement uses TRBV19 and TRBJ1-1, with a weak D call TRBD1 (6 bases). V shed 3 bases and J shed 5 bases, with 10 bases lying between them. The CDR3 is 13 residues long. Germline V gene data show CDR1 as LNHDA and CDR2 as SQIVND (reference sequence). The CDR3 bases are TGTGCCAGTAGTATGGCTCAGGGGACTGAAGCTTTCTTT. Amino acid sequence: CASSMAQGTEAFF. Full variable domain (missing parts from reference TRBV19 and TRBJ1-1): DGGITQSPKYLFRKEGQNVTLSCEQNLNHDAMYWYRQDPGQGLRLIYYSQIVNDFQKGDIAEGYSVSREKKESFPLTVTSAQKNPTAFYLCASSMAQGTEAFFGQGTRLTVV.

This chain uses TRBV29-1 with TRBJ2-2; perhaps TRBD1 as D (6 bases). Trimming stripped 5 bases from V and 1 base from J, with 8 bases between. In germline, CDR1 is SQVTM, CDR2 ANQGSEA. The CDR3 sequence is 13 residues long. The chain's CDR3 is CSVMGQNTGELFF. As DNA, the CDR3 is TGCAGCGTTATGGGACAGAACACCGGGGAGCTGTTTTTT.

This chain links TRBV6-1 with TRBJ2-7; 11 positions match TRBD1. Germline assignment: CDR1 MNHNS and CDR2 SASEGT. This CDR3 has 16 residues. J was trimmed by 2 bases and V by 4 bases; bases with no gene match: 7. In DNA, the CDR3 is TGTGCCAGCAGTGCGGGGACAGGGGGGTACCCCTACGAGCAGTACTTC. Its protein is CASSAGTGGYPYEQYF.